The 32 T cell receptor beta chains presented below share a single source sample, sequenced in a study of shared clonotypes between healthy human individuals. TCRdb keeps only in-frame clones here, not all; method: immunoSEQ multiplex PCR. The table includes some 2,500,000 clones, 92% detected once. Specimen: naive CD4+ T cells from PBMCs. The subset was: CD45RA+ positively selected. These TCRs come from a man younger than 30 in good health. Some clones in this sample may be carry-over from other donors' samples.

The V call is TRBV28, the J call TRBJ2-3, with D perhaps TRBD2 (5 bases). CDR3 length: 14 amino acids. V was shortened by 7 bases and J by 1 base, with 12 bases between the two germline ends. Germline values: CDR1 MDHEN, CDR2 SYDVKM. In nucleotides, the CDR3 is TGTGCCAGCACCCCTAGCATGGGCACAGATACGCAGTATTTT. Translation: CASTPSMGTDTQYF.

The J gene is TRBJ2-5, the V gene TRBV15; 8 bases map to TRBD2. CDR1 is LNHNV and CDR2 is YYDKDF in the germline V gene (reference sequence). CDR3 size: 13 residues. J lost 5 bases, V lost 2 bases, and 1 base had no gene match. CDR3 in DNA: TGTGCCACCAGCAGATCTAGCGGGGAGACCCAGTACTTC. Amino acid sequence: CATSRSSGETQYF.

As to this clone: Other nucleotide sequences in the sample specify the same CDR3. The rearrangement links TRBV5-1 to TRBJ2-3; D unclear. CDR1 is SGHRS and CDR2 is YFSETQ in the germline V gene. CDR3 length equals 12 residues. V lost 0 bases to trimming and J lost 6 bases, with 5 bases between them. CDR3 protein: CASSLAADTQYF. The CDR3 DNA reads TGCGCCAGCAGCTTGGCCGCCGATACGCAGTATTTT. Complete variable domain (other parts from reference TRBV5-1 and TRBJ2-3): KAGVTQTPRYLIKTRGQQVTLSCSPISGHRSVSWYQQTPGQGLQFLFEYFSETQRNKGNFPGRFSGRQFSNSRSEMNVSTLELGDSALYLCASSLAADTQYFGPGTRLTVL.

The chain recombines TRBV7-2 with TRBJ1-1; D not resolved. V dropped 5 bases and J dropped 10 bases, with 14 bases sitting between them. The CDR3 runs to 12 residues. From germline, CDR1 is SGHTA and CDR2 FQGNSA. This CDR3 reads CASSGGRVGAFF. The CDR3 bases are TGTGCCAGCAGCGGAGGGAGGGTGGGAGCTTTCTTT.

The rearrangement links TRBV6-6 to TRBJ2-2; TRBD2 matches at 8 bases. V lost 8 bases and J lost 5; bases outside the gene matches: 13. The CDR3 extends over 16 amino acids. Germline assignment: CDR1 MNHNY and CDR2 SVGAGI (reference sequence). CDR3 region: CASRARAGVRTGELFF. CDR3 nucleotide sequence: TGTGCCAGCCGAGCCCGAGCGGGAGTACGGACCGGGGAGCTGTTTTTT.

The sample holds one count of this clone. The chain couples TRBV5-1 to TRBJ2-6; 9 nucleotides match TRBD1. CDR3 length: 16 amino acids. Germline loops: CDR1 SGHRS, CDR2 YFSETQ. V was pared by 4 bases and J by 3 bases, with 5 bases of the junction left unmatched. This CDR3 is CASSPTGGGGANVLTF. CDR3 in DNA: TGCGCCAGCAGCCCAACAGGGGGCGGTGGGGCCAACGTCCTGACTTTC.

V gene TRBV5-1 combines with J gene TRBJ2-3; 13 nucleotides line up with TRBD2. Looked up from germline, CDR1 is SGHRS and CDR2 is YFSETQ. V lost 3 bases and J lost 2; bases outside the gene matches: 3. The CDR3 sequence is 16 residues long. The CDR3 sequence is CASSSGTSGDTDTQYF. The CDR3 region has the DNA TGCGCCAGCAGCTCTGGGACTAGCGGGGACACAGATACGCAGTATTTT.

The chain uses TRBV7-2 and TRBJ2-5, with a possible D match to TRBD2 (5 bases). V gave up 6 bases and J gave up 2 bases, with 19 bases separating them. CDR1 is SGHTA and CDR2 is FQGNSA in the germline V gene. This CDR3 has 16 residues. CDR3: CASSPGITTLQETQYF. CDR3 DNA sequence: TGTGCCAGCAGTCCCGGGATCACCACCTTGCAAGAGACCCAGTACTTC.

For the CDR3, the DNA is TGCGCCAGCAGCCAGGGTTGGGGACAGATTCAAGAGACCCAGTACTTC. Translation gives CASSQGWGQIQETQYF. The rearrangement joins TRBV4-1 to TRBJ2-5; 7 bases are shared with TRBD1. Unmatched junction bases numbered 9, after V lost 3 bases and J lost 2 bases. CDR3 length: 16 amino acids. Germline V gene sequence: CDR1 MGHRA, CDR2 YSYEKL.

CDR3 DNA: TGCGCCAGCAGTCGACAGGGGGAAGCCCTTGGGTCTGGAAACACCATATATTTT. Its protein is CASSRQGEALGSGNTIYF. V gene TRBV10-2 combines with J gene TRBJ1-3; 9 nucleotides agree with TRBD1. The ends lost 5 bases at V and 1 base at J; junction bases unmatched: 12. CDR3 length equals 18 residues. CDR1 WSHSY and CDR2 SAAADI come from the germline V gene.

The chain is built from TRBV27 and TRBJ2-6; 10 bases are shared with TRBD1. This CDR3 spans 18 amino acids. The germline V gene has CDR1 MNHEY and CDR2 SMNVEV (reference sequence). V gave up 7 bases and J gave up 5 bases; unmatched junction bases: 14. This CDR3 is CASIPGGTGVYRANVLTF. CDR3 DNA: TGTGCCAGCATCCCGGGGGGGACAGGGGTCTATCGGGCCAACGTCCTGACTTTC.

The chain uses TRBV10-3 and TRBJ2-1; D is unclear. The ends were cut back, 2 bases at V and 0 bases at J, with 8 bases in the middle. The CDR3 sequence is 15 residues long. Looked up from germline, CDR1 is ENHRY and CDR2 is SYGVKD. CDR3 nucleotide sequence: TGTGCCATCAGTGAGCTCAAAAGCTCCTACAATGAGCAGTTCTTC. As protein: CAISELKSSYNEQFF.

This sequence joins TRBV6-1 and TRBJ1-3; D unresolved. V lost 7 bases and J lost 8, with 15 bases in between. Germline CDR1 reads MNHNS; CDR2 reads SASEGT. The CDR3 contains 13 residues. This CDR3 reads CASIRPAEDTIYF. In DNA, the CDR3 is TGTGCCAGCATCAGGCCCGCGGAGGACACCATATATTTT.

V gene TRBV21-1 combines with J gene TRBJ2-3; the listed D gene, TRBD2, was not tested against the DNA. TRBV21-1 is a pseudogene locus. This CDR3 spans 14 amino acids. CDR3 nucleotide sequence: TGTGCCAGCAGCACTAGCGGAAGCACAGATACGCAGTATTTT. This sequence encodes CASSTSGSTDTQYF.

V usage is TRBV4-2 and J usage is TRBJ2-2; D is uncertain. This CDR3 spans 17 amino acids. Germline loops: CDR1 LGHNA, CDR2 YNFKEQ. V was clipped by 0 bases and J by 8 bases, with 19 bases between them. This CDR3 is CASSQDSRPERSGELFF. The CDR3 bases are TGTGCCAGCAGCCAAGATTCGAGACCCGAACGCTCTGGGGAGCTGTTTTTT.

This clone occurred once. The rearrangement links TRBV10-3 to TRBJ2-7; D not resolved. The CDR3 is 13 residues long. Deletions cut 3 bases from V and 3 bases from J, with 9 bases between. Germline CDR1 is ENHRY and CDR2 is SYGVKD. The CDR3 sequence: CAISDHAYYEQYF. The DNA of the CDR3 is TGTGCCATCAGTGACCACGCTTACTACGAGCAGTACTTC.

The rearrangement joins TRBV27 to TRBJ1-5; D not resolved. The CDR3 covers 12 residues. The germline gives CDR1 MNHEY, CDR2 SMNVEV (reference sequence). Between the trimmed V and J ends, which lost 3 bases and 9 bases, there was a span of 9 bases. In DNA, the CDR3 is TGTGCCAGCAGTTTTTTGGGTCGGCCCCAGCATTTT. Translating it yields CASSFLGRPQHF.

The chain links TRBV6-6 to TRBJ2-7; D uncertain. The CDR3 loop spans 12 amino acids. Per germline, CDR1 MNHNY and CDR2 SVGAGI (reference sequence). V gave up 0 bases and J gave up 7 bases, with 7 bases separating them. CDR3 DNA: TGTGCCAGCAGTTACTCGATCAGGGAGCAGTACTTC. Its protein product is CASSYSIREQYF.

The rearrangement links TRBV5-3 to TRBJ1-3; unclear D gene. TRBV5-3 is an ORF; its function is uncertain. With 8 bases removed from V and 7 bases from J, the gap between germline ends came to 16 bases. The CDR3 length is 13 residues. The CDR3 nucleotides are TGTGCCAGGAGCCCCCTCGGCGGTAACACCATATATTTT. Protein product: CARSPLGGNTIYF.

The J gene is TRBJ1-2, the V gene TRBV10-3, with 10 bases lining up with TRBD1. This CDR3 spans 14 amino acids. Per germline, CDR1 ENHRY and CDR2 SYGVKD. V trimming: 1 base; J trimming: 7 bases; junction bases outside the gene matches: 3. CDR3 loop: CAISEWDRGAGYTF. The CDR3 DNA reads TGTGCCATCAGTGAGTGGGACAGGGGCGCTGGCTACACCTTC.

The chain combines TRBV28 with TRBJ2-5; D might be TRBD1 (6 bases). Trimming left V 6 bases short and J 2 bases short, with 13 bases between. This CDR3 is 14 amino acids long. The germline CDR1 and CDR2 sequences are MDHEN and SYDVKM. In DNA, the CDR3 is TGTGCCAGCAGCGAGGGGCAGGGGCAAGAGACCCAGTACTTC. Translated: CASSEGQGQETQYF.

This rearrangement joins TRBV11-2 to TRBJ2-5; D might be TRBD1 (6 bases). Germline CDR1 reads SGHAT; CDR2 reads FQNNGV. The V gene lost 1 base and the J gene lost 0 bases, with 9 bases spanning the gap. The CDR3 runs 15 residues. For the CDR3, the DNA is TGTGCCAGCAGCTTAGCAGGGGATAACCAAGAGACCCAGTACTTC. This codes for CASSLAGDNQETQYF.

The chain employs TRBV30 and TRBJ2-5; D is unclear. The end of the DNA aligns better with TRBJ2-7, so the J call may be wrong. The CDR3 covers 13 residues. Germline assignment: CDR1 GTSNPN and CDR2 SVGIG (reference sequence). CDR3 in DNA: TGTGCCTGGAGTGTAAGGCACTCCTACGAGCAGTACTTC. Its protein product is CAWSVRHSYEQYF.

The CDR3 reads CASSNPGTEAFF. CDR3 coding DNA: TGTGCCAGCAGCAATCCTGGGACTGAAGCTTTCTTT. The J gene is TRBJ1-1, the V gene TRBV7-3; D is uncertain. The CDR3 consists of 12 residues. Trimming left V 5 bases short and J 5 bases short, with 9 bases between. Germline V gives CDR1 SGHTA, CDR2 FQGTGA. The full variable domain, its missing parts supplied by reference TRBV7-3 and TRBJ1-1, is GAGVSQTPSNKVTEKGKYVELRCDPISGHTALYWYRQSLGQGPEFLIYFQGTGAADDSGLPNDRFFAVRPEGSVSTLKIQRTERGDSAVYLCASSNPGTEAFFGQGTRLTVV.

The chain recombines TRBV28 with TRBJ2-3; TRBD2 aligns across 8 bases. V shed 6 bases, J shed 7 bases, and the junction held 12 bases outside the gene matches. Germline CDR1 reads MDHEN; CDR2 reads SYDVKM. The CDR3 extends over 15 amino acids. CDR3 amino acids: CASSSRGGLQNTQYF. The CDR3, as DNA: TGTGCCAGCAGCTCCCGGGGGGGCTTGCAAAATACGCAGTATTTT.

This clone showed up just once. This chain uses TRBV5-1 with TRBJ1-5, with TRBD1 matching over 11 bases. This CDR3 has 16 residues. Germline V gene data show CDR1 as SGHRS and CDR2 as YFSETQ. J gave up 3 bases and V 3 bases, and 5 bases lay outside the gene matches. CDR3 sequence reads: CASSSGTGGFNQPQHF. In DNA, the CDR3 is TGCGCCAGCAGCTCCGGGACAGGGGGTTTCAATCAGCCCCAGCATTTT. Variable domain in full (rest from reference TRBV5-1 and TRBJ1-5): KAGVTQTPRYLIKTRGQQVTLSCSPISGHRSVSWYQQTPGQGLQFLFEYFSETQRNKGNFPGRFSGRQFSNSRSEMNVSTLELGDSALYLCASSSGTGGFNQPQHFGDGTRLSIL.

The gene calls are TRBV6-1 and TRBJ2-5, with 9 bases matching TRBD2. J was trimmed by 3 bases and V by 7 bases; bases with no gene match: 3. There are 13 residues in the CDR3. Germline-derived CDR1 and CDR2 are MNHNS and SASEGT. CDR3: CASTEREEETQYF. The CDR3 DNA follows: TGTGCCAGCACTGAGCGGGAGGAAGAGACCCAGTACTTC.

The genes are TRBV7-7 and TRBJ2-1; D uncertain. V was clipped by 6 bases and J by 1 base, with 13 bases between them. Germline CDR1 and CDR2: SSHAT and FNYEAQ (reference sequence). This CDR3 contains 15 residues. In DNA form, the CDR3 reads TGTGCCAGCAGTCCTAGGTTAGCTTCCTACAATGAGCAGTTCTTC. It codes for CASSPRLASYNEQFF.

The genes are TRBV2 and TRBJ2-7; 7 bases are a match to TRBD1. Germline V gives CDR1 SNHLY, CDR2 FYNNEI. This CDR3 region has 14 residues. With V trimmed by 6 bases and J by 0 bases, 5 bases remained unmatched. CDR3: CASRQQGNSYEQYF. CDR3 in DNA: TGTGCCAGCAGACAACAGGGGAACTCCTACGAGCAGTACTTC.

The chain joins TRBV20-1 to TRBJ2-1; D remains unclear. Germline values: CDR1 DFQATT, CDR2 SNEGSKA (reference sequence). With 5 bases removed from V and 15 bases from J, the gap between germline ends came to 8 bases. The CDR3 runs to 8 residues. The CDR3 DNA follows: TGCAGTGCTCGCGACCGGTTCTTC. Its protein product is CSARDRFF.

The rearrangement links TRBV7-9 to TRBJ1-2; a weak D match, TRBD1 (5 bases). This CDR3 comprises 17 residues. Germline V gene data show CDR1 as SEHNR and CDR2 as FQNEAQ (reference sequence). Trimming shortened V by 2 bases and J by 3 bases, and 19 bases separated the two germline ends. CDR3 DNA: TGTGCCAGCAGCTTATCGGTGTGGGGGAACCCAGACTATGGCTACACCTTC. Amino acid sequence: CASSLSVWGNPDYGYTF.

The chain is built from TRBV7-9 and TRBJ2-2; D is unclear. Germline lookup yields CDR1 SEHNR and CDR2 FQNEAQ (reference sequence). This CDR3 is built from 16 residues. Between the trimmed V and J ends, which lost 1 base and 0 bases, there was a span of 9 bases. The CDR3 region is CASSLGGNPNTGELFF. In DNA, the CDR3 is TGTGCCAGCAGCTTAGGGGGTAACCCGAACACCGGGGAGCTGTTTTTT.